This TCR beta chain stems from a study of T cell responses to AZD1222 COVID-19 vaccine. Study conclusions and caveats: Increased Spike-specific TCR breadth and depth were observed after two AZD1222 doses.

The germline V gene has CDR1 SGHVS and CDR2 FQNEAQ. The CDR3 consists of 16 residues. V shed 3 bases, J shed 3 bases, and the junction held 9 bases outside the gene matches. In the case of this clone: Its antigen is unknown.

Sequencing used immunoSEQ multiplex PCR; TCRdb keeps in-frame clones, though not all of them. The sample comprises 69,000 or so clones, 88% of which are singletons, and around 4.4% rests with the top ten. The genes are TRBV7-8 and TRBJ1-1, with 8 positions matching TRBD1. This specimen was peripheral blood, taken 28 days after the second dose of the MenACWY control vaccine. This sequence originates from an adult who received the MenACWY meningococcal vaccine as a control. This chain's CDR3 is CASSFLPGQDYTEAFF. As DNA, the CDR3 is TGTGCCAGCAGCTTTCTTCCGGGACAGGATTACACTGAAGCTTTCTTT.